These T cell receptor beta chains were read from a single sample in a study of chemoradiotherapy in HPV16-positive cancers. Here immunoSEQ multiplex PCR was the method, and the copy in TCRdb shows in-frame clones only, minus some. The sample yields around 68,000 clones, about nine tenths seen once. Sequencing was performed on blood, taken from a patient who underwent chemoradiotherapy. The receptors here all came from a human donor with HPV-associated anogenital cancer. The CDR3 runs from the conserved cysteine through the conserved F or W. The order of the fields is V gene, clone size, J gene, D gene, CDR3 DNA, CDR3 protein. The D gene is left open where the match is weak. Not every row has a clone size; where given, it reads once, few, many or a size class.

TRBV6-5	once	TRBJ2-7	TRBD1	TGTGCCAGCAGTTACTCGGGGACAGGCTCCTACGAGCAGTACTTC	CASSYSGTGSYEQYF
TRBV27	-	TRBJ1-5	-	TGTGCCAGCAGTCCCGGGGGGTGGGGGCAGCCCCAGCATTTT	CASSPGGWGQPQHF
TRBV6-1	-	TRBJ1-5	-	TGTGCCAGCAGTGAACCTTATAGCAATCAGCCCCAGCATTTT	CASSEPYSNQPQHF
TRBV4-1	-	TRBJ1-2	-	TGCGCCAGCAGCCAAGATCGGGTTAACTATGGCTACACCTTC	CASSQDRVNYGYTF
TRBV5-1	-	TRBJ2-7	-	TGCGCCAGCAGCTTGGGTCGAGGAACAGGGTCCTACGAGCAGTACTTC	CASSLGRGTGSYEQYF
TRBV6-6	few	TRBJ1-1	TRBD1	TGTGCCAGCAGTTTCGCACAGGGGTTGAACACTGAAGCTTTCTTT	CASSFAQGLNTEAFF
TRBV4-1	-	TRBJ2-5	-	TGCGCCAGCAGCCCTGGTAATCGATGGGCGGTCCAAGAGACCCAGTACTTC	CASSPGNRWAVQETQYF
TRBV12-5	-	TRBJ2-6	-	TGTGCTAGAGGGACCTCTGGGGCCAACGTCCTGACTTTC	CARGTSGANVLTF
TRBV11-2	-	TRBJ1-5	-	TGTGCCAGCAGCTTAATGACAGGATGGAATCAGCCCCAGCATTTT	CASSLMTGWNQPQHF
TRBV27	-	TRBJ1-5	TRBD1	TGTGCCAGTCGGGTGACAGGGGGCAATCAGCCCCAGCATTTT	CASRVTGGNQPQHF
TRBV5-6	-	TRBJ2-2	-	TGTGCCAGCAGCTTGGCGGAGGGGCTCCACACCGGGGAGCTGTTTTTT	CASSLAEGLHTGELFF
TRBV10-3	-	TRBJ2-7	TRBD2	TGTGCCATCAGTGTAGCGGGCCAAACCTCCTACGAGCAGTACTTC	CAISVAGQTSYEQYF
TRBV5-1	-	TRBJ1-1	TRBD1	TGCGCCAGCAGCACGGGACAGGGGCGTGTCGCTGAAGCTTTCTTT	CASSTGQGRVAEAFF
TRBV6-5	-	TRBJ2-1	TRBD1	TGTGCCAGCAGTCGGAGCCCCGAGGGGGCGCGACAGTTCTTC	CASSRSPEGARQFF
TRBV29-1	-	TRBJ1-1	-	TGCAGCGTTGACGGCAGCCTGCTGAACACTGAAGCTTTCTTT	CSVDGSLLNTEAFF
TRBV6-1	-	TRBJ1-1	-	TGTGCCAGCAGTGAAGCGGCATTTGAAGCTTTCTTT	CASSEAAFEAFF
TRBV6-5	-	TRBJ2-3	-	TGTGCCAGCAGCCCGACTGCCGAGAGCACAGATACGCAGTATTTT	CASSPTAESTDTQYF
TRBV6-1	-	TRBJ1-6	-	TGTGCCAGCAGTGGTGGACTCCTACAGAATTCACCCCTCCACTTT	CASSGGLLQNSPLHF
TRBV6-5	-	TRBJ1-2	-	TGTGCCAGCAGTTTGGGTCTTAACTATGGCTACACCTTC	CASSLGLNYGYTF
TRBV19	-	TRBJ2-1	TRBD1	TGTGCCAGTCTGGGGACAGGGATGGGTGAGCAGTTCTTC	CASLGTGMGEQFF
TRBV27	-	TRBJ2-3	TRBD2	TGTGCCAGCAGTTTATCTCTGACTAGCGGGGGGCCGTGGGATACGCAGTATTTT	CASSLSLTSGGPWDTQYF
TRBV5-4	-	TRBJ2-3	TRBD1	TGTGCCAGCAGCCCTCGGACAGGGGGACTCCTTAGCACAGATACGCAGTATTTT	CASSPRTGGLLSTDTQYF